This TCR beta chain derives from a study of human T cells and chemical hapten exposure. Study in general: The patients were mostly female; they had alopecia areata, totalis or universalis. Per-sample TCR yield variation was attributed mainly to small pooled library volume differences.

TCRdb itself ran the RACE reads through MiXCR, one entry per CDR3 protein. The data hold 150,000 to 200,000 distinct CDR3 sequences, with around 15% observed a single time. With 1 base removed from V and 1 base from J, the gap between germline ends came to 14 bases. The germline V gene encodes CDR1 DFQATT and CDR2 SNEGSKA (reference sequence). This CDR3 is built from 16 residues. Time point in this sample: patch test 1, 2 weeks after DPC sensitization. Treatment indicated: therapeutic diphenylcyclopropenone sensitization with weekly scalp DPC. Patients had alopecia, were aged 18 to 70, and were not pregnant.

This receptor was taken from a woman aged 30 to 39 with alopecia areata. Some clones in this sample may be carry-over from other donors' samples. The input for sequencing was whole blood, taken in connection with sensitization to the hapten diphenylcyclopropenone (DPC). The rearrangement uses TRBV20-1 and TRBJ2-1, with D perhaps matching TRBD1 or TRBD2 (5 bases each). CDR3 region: CSARVQGPKSYNEQFF. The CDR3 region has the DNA TGCAGTGCTAGAGTTCAGGGACCCAAGTCCTACAATGAGCAGTTCTTC.